This TCR beta chain was identified in a study of blood T cells in healthy people across ages. The germline V gene has CDR1 SGDLS and CDR2 YYNGEE. This CDR3 has 14 residues. Deletions cut 3 bases from V and 0 bases from J, with 10 bases between. Peripheral blood was drawn, around 9.3 milliliters per donor. PCR was performed a second time for roughly 7 to 11 cycles using a sample-barcoded 5' primer and a J-beta primer mix. TCRdb passed the 5' RACE reads through MiXCR, listing each CDR3 protein once. The profile shows around 800,000 distinct CDR3 sequences, approximately 59% of them singletons. The sequence came from a man younger than 45 in good health. Sequences were obtained from blood. V and J are TRBV9 and TRBJ2-7; D call uncertain. Here the CDR3 DNA reads TGTGCCAGCAGCGACGACGGTCGCTCCTACGAGCAGTACTTC. It codes for CASSDDGRSYEQYF.